The rows below give T cell receptor beta chains drawn from one sample of a study of blood T cell repertoires in COVID-19. The method was immunoSEQ multiplex PCR; TCRdb's version includes in-frame clones alone and lacks a portion of them. The sample records some 300,000 clones, around 89% being singletons. Input material: peripheral blood. Receptor source: a woman aged 45-59 years with COVID-19, enrolled during active disease. Both conserved end residues are trimmed from each CDR3. A D gene is named only where the DNA matches it firmly.

>TRBV27|TRBD1
ATLGQGAGETQY
>TRBV18|.
ASSPNSMNTEAF
>TRBV6-2/TRBV6-3|.
ASSYRGPPVYEQY
>TRBV4-2|.
ASSQDGGGNQPQH
>TRBV29-1|TRBD1
SVVGRDSDNEQF
>TRBV6-4|.
ASSEGGSGTDTQY
>TRBV5-1|TRBD2
ASSLESGRGRNEQF
>TRBV4-2|.
ASSLPGTTYEQY
>TRBV5-1|.
ASTLGSNTEAF
>TRBV5-6|.
ASSSRSAPGELF
>TRBV30|TRBD2
AWDSGRAFYEQY
>TRBV19|.
ASSIGRKMGYNEQF
>TRBV5-1|.
ASSFSPFYNEQF
>TRBV27|.
ASRGDGDTDTQY
>TRBV2|.
ASSETGIEAF
>TRBV7-2|TRBD1
ASSAGQGLNEQF
>TRBV5-4|TRBD1
ASSLTGGGWTAQETQY
>TRBV11-2|.
ASSLVTAYEQY
>TRBV7-2|.
ASSSQVSNEQF
>TRBV6-5|.
ASSLRAPEDTQY
>TRBV7-3|.
ASSTGQGYEQY
>TRBV4-1|.
ASSPYALGGVTQY
>TRBV3-1/TRBV3-2|.
ASSQGGLIASSYEQY
>TRBV11-2|.
ASSPPGNEQF
>TRBV5-1|TRBD1
ASTQGAGNTIY
>TRBV30|.
AWSASTGIRLFGNTIY
>TRBV2|.
ASSGAGNSYNEQF
>TRBV11-2|TRBD2
ASSFRLAGDTEQY
>TRBV2|.
ASQPGQTYNSPLH
>TRBV2|TRBD2
ASRARTSGTNTGELF